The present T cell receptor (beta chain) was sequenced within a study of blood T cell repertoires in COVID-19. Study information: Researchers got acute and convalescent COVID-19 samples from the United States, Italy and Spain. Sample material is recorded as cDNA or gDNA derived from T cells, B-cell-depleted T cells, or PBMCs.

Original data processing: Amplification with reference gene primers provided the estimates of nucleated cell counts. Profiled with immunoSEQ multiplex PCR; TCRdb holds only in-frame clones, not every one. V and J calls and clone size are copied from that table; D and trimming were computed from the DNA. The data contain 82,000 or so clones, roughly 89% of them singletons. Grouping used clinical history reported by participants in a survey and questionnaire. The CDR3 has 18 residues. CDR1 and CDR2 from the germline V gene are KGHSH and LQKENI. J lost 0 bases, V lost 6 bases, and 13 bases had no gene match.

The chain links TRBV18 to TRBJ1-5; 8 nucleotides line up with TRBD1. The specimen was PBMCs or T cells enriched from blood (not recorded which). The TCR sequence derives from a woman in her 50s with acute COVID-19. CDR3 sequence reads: CASSTVRPGQASNQPQHF. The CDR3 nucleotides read TGTGCCAGCTCGACGGTTCGCCCGGGACAGGCTAGCAATCAGCCCCAGCATTTT.